The 28 T cell receptor beta chains listed next were all sequenced from one sample in a study of cytomegalovirus exposure and HLA in healthy donors. PCR involved 60 Vbeta and 13 Jbeta primers. TCRdb keeps only in-frame clones here, not all; method: immunoSEQ multiplex PCR. The sample holds about 130,000 clones, 70% to 90% seen once. The sequencing input was PBMCs. Receptor source: a man aged 40-55 years in good health and CMV-seronegative.

This clone appeared a few times. The chain employs TRBV7-8 and TRBJ2-5, with D unresolved. The V gene's germline CDR1 is SGHVS and CDR2 FQNEAQ. Trimming took 5 bases from V and 5 from J, leaving 9 bases between them. There are 12 residues in the CDR3. CDR3 in amino acids: CASSPGDETQYF. The CDR3 DNA reads as TGTGCCAGCAGCCCAGGCGACGAGACCCAGTACTTC.

The genes are TRBV5-4 and TRBJ2-2, with 9 bases fitting TRBD2. V gave up 4 bases and J gave up 0 bases; unmatched junction bases: 7. Germline CDR1 and CDR2: SGHNT and YYREEE (reference sequence). The CDR3 is 17 residues long. CDR3 loop: CASSQGTSSSNTGELFF. The CDR3 bases are TGTGCCAGCAGCCAGGGGACTAGCAGTTCGAACACCGGGGAGCTGTTTTTT.

The chain employs TRBV30 and TRBJ2-4; D is possibly TRBD2 (7 bases). Germline V CDR1 and CDR2: GTSNPN, SVGIG (reference sequence). This CDR3 contains 14 residues. Trimming took 1 base from V and 6 from J, leaving 13 bases between them. In DNA form, the CDR3 reads TGTGCCTGGAGTGCAATAAGGGGGGGAAACATTCAGTACTTC. Translated: CAWSAIRGGNIQYF.

This sequence joins TRBV6-1 and TRBJ2-7; 11 bases map to TRBD1. From germline, CDR1 is MNHNS and CDR2 SASEGT. This CDR3 contains 13 residues. V shed 3 bases, J shed 6 bases, and the junction held 1 base outside the gene matches. The CDR3 region is CASSEGQGGEQYF. The CDR3 DNA follows: TGTGCCAGCAGTGAGGGACAGGGGGGCGAGCAGTACTTC.

The chain combines TRBV4-3 with TRBJ2-7; 8 bases match TRBD1. The CDR3 loop spans 17 amino acids. Germline trimming cut 0 bases from V and 4 bases from J; bases unmatched to any gene: 11. The V gene's germline CDR1 is LGHNA and CDR2 YSLEER. In DNA, the CDR3 is TGCGCCAGCAGCCAAGATCAGGTCGGGACAGGCGTGTACGAGCAGTACTTC. It encodes CASSQDQVGTGVYEQYF.

This CDR3 is CASSGQGGKETQYF. CDR3 in DNA: TGTGCCAGCAGCGGACAGGGGGGAAAAGAGACCCAGTACTTC. The rearrangement joins TRBV2 to TRBJ2-5, with TRBD1 matching over 10 bases. V gave up 6 bases and J gave up 3 bases; unmatched junction bases: 4. Germline CDR1 reads SNHLY; CDR2 reads FYNNEI. This CDR3 is built from 14 residues.

The CDR3 DNA reads TGTGCCACAGAGACAGGGAATCGGCCGTTCTTC. Translation: CATETGNRPFF. The chain carries TRBV19 and TRBJ2-1, with TRBD1 matching over 7 bases. Germline lookup yields CDR1 LNHDA and CDR2 SQIVND (reference sequence). CDR3 length: 11 amino acids. Unmatched junction bases numbered 12, after V lost 10 bases and J lost 15 bases.

This clone was seen a single time. The chain joins TRBV19 to TRBJ2-5, with D possibly TRBD1 on 5 matching bases. V lost 5 bases and J lost 2, with 9 bases in between. The germline V gene encodes CDR1 LNHDA and CDR2 SQIVND (reference sequence). This CDR3 spans 13 amino acids. The DNA for the CDR3 is TGTGCCAGTAGTCCCAGGGAACAAGAGACCCAGTACTTC. This sequence encodes CASSPREQETQYF.

This clone was observed a single time. This chain joins TRBV20-1 and TRBJ1-2; no clear D gene. The germline CDR1 and CDR2 sequences are DFQATT and SNEGSKA (reference sequence). The germline V and J ends were trimmed by 6 bases and 3 bases, with 8 bases remaining between them. This CDR3 contains 11 residues. The CDR3 protein is CSASRDYGYTF. CDR3 DNA sequence: TGCAGTGCCTCGAGAGACTATGGCTACACCTTC.

This chain uses TRBV30 with TRBJ2-1, with TRBD1 matching 7 bases. Germline CDR1 is GTSNPN and CDR2 is SVGIG (reference sequence). Unmatched junction bases numbered 6, after V lost 1 base and J lost 0 bases. The CDR3 runs 16 residues. The CDR3 sequence: CAWSDRGSSSYNEQFF. In DNA, the CDR3 is TGTGCCTGGAGTGACAGGGGTTCGAGCTCCTACAATGAGCAGTTCTTC.

The genes are TRBV4-1 and TRBJ1-5; 9 positions match TRBD1. Unmatched junction bases numbered 11, after V lost 1 base and J lost 4 bases. CDR1 is MGHRA and CDR2 is YSYEKL in the germline V gene. The CDR3 sequence is 18 residues long. In DNA, the CDR3 is TGCGCCAGCAGCCAAGTGTATAGGGACAGGGAAAGGAATCAGCCCCAGCATTTT. Translating gives CASSQVYRDRERNQPQHF.

V usage is TRBV30 and J usage is TRBJ1-5; tentative D call: TRBD1 (5 bases). The CDR3 has 14 amino acids. V was shortened by 0 bases and J by 4 bases, with 10 bases between the two germline ends. From germline, CDR1 is GTSNPN and CDR2 SVGIG (reference sequence). The CDR3 loop reads CAWSVQAGNQPQHF. The CDR3 DNA reads as TGTGCCTGGAGTGTACAGGCAGGTAATCAGCCCCAGCATTTT.

The CDR3 bases are TGTGCCAGCAGCCGGGCTAGCGGGGGCCGGAGCTCCTACGAGCAGTACTTC. Translation: CASSRASGGRSSYEQYF. V and J are TRBV7-2 and TRBJ2-7, with 10 positions matching TRBD2. There are 17 residues in the CDR3. V shed 5 bases, J shed 0 bases, and the junction held 10 bases outside the gene matches. Germline CDR1 is SGHTA and CDR2 is FQGNSA.

This chain joins TRBV19 and TRBJ2-1; 8 nucleotides line up with TRBD1. Germline V gene data show CDR1 as LNHDA and CDR2 as SQIVND (reference sequence). CDR3 length equals 13 residues. V gave up 4 bases and J gave up 8 bases; unmatched junction bases: 4. CDR3: CASSKDRDYEQFF. CDR3 DNA sequence: TGTGCCAGTAGTAAGGACAGGGACTATGAGCAGTTCTTC.

The chain joins TRBV29-1 to TRBJ1-1; weak D call: TRBD1 (6 bases). Germline V CDR1 and CDR2: SQVTM, ANQGSEA. Trimming stripped 4 bases from V and 5 bases from J, with 14 bases between. The CDR3 is made up of 13 amino acids. CDR3 DNA sequence: TGCAGCGTTGCCCGGACAGCGGGGACTGAAGCTTTCTTT. Translating it yields CSVARTAGTEAFF.

The chain recombines TRBV9 with TRBJ1-1, with no clear D. The CDR3 contains 14 residues. V lost 0 bases to trimming and J lost 2 bases, with 8 bases between them. Germline CDR1 reads SGDLS; CDR2 reads YYNGEE. The DNA for the CDR3 is TGTGCCAGCAGCGTAGATTGGAGAAACACTGAAGCTTTCTTT. This gives the protein CASSVDWRNTEAFF. The complete variable domain, with remaining parts taken from reference TRBV9 and TRBJ1-1, reads DSGVTQTPKHLITATGQRVTLRCSPRSGDLSVYWYQQSLDQGLQFLIQYYNGEERAKGNILERFSAQQFPDLHSELNLSSLELGDSALYFCASSVDWRNTEAFFGQGTRLTVV.

The V and J genes are TRBV6-5 and TRBJ1-2; D is undetermined. The CDR3 is made up of 15 amino acids. The germline V and J ends were trimmed by 5 bases and 4 bases, with 17 bases remaining between them. From germline, CDR1 is MNHEY and CDR2 SVGAGI. The CDR3 region has the DNA TGTGCCAGCAGTCAGGTTTCTCTCGGGAGCTATGGCTACACCTTC. This translates into CASSQVSLGSYGYTF.

The chain uses TRBV4-3 and TRBJ2-7, with TRBD2 matching 8 bases. The CDR3 is made up of 15 amino acids. V lost 4 bases and J lost 2; bases outside the gene matches: 7. Germline lookup yields CDR1 LGHNA and CDR2 YSLEER. The CDR3 reads CASSPGLAGPYEQYF. As DNA, the CDR3 is TGCGCCAGCAGCCCCGGTTTAGCGGGGCCCTACGAGCAGTACTTC.

The chain is built from TRBV7-3 and TRBJ2-2, with 9 nucleotides matching TRBD1. V was pared by 5 bases and J by 7 bases, with 5 bases of the junction left unmatched. The CDR3 runs to 14 residues. Germline V gives CDR1 SGHTA, CDR2 FQGTGA. The CDR3 bases are TGTGCCAGCAGCCATACAGGGGGCGACGGGGAGCTGTTTTTT. This gives the protein CASSHTGGDGELFF.

The rearrangement joins TRBV7-8 to TRBJ2-7; no definite D call. Trimming pared 1 base from V and 4 bases from J, leaving 2 bases between. Germline CDR1 reads SGHVS; CDR2 reads FQNEAQ. The CDR3 totals 11 residues. As DNA, the CDR3 is TGTGCCAGCAGCTTAGTATACGAGCAGTACTTC. It specifies CASSLVYEQYF.

The genes are TRBV7-6 and TRBJ2-5; the D gene is possibly TRBD1 (6 bases). Trimming shortened V by 6 bases and J by 5 bases, and 16 bases separated the two germline ends. Per germline, CDR1 SGHVS and CDR2 FNYEAQ. This CDR3 comprises 14 residues. CDR3 region: CASSRQGNWETQYF. In nucleotides, the CDR3 is TGTGCCAGCAGTCGCCAGGGGAACTGGGAGACCCAGTACTTC.

The chain links TRBV9 to TRBJ2-7; 7 bases match TRBD2. CDR1 is SGDLS and CDR2 is YYNGEE in the germline V gene. The CDR3 covers 15 residues. V gave up 0 bases and J gave up 2 bases; unmatched junction bases: 5. CDR3: CASSVGGGIPYEQYF. CDR3 DNA sequence: TGTGCCAGCAGCGTAGGGGGGGGGATCCCCTACGAGCAGTACTTC. Drawing the rest from reference TRBV9 and TRBJ2-7, the complete variable domain is DSGVTQTPKHLITATGQRVTLRCSPRSGDLSVYWYQQSLDQGLQFLIQYYNGEERAKGNILERFSAQQFPDLHSELNLSSLELGDSALYFCASSVGGGIPYEQYFGPGTRLTVT.

This chain joins TRBV5-1 and TRBJ1-2; maybe TRBD1 (6 bases). This CDR3 is 13 amino acids long. From germline, CDR1 is SGHRS and CDR2 YFSETQ. V lost 3 bases, J lost 1 base, and 7 bases lay in between. DNA for the CDR3: TGCGCCAGCAGCTCACAGGGTAACTATGGCTACACCTTC. Its translation: CASSSQGNYGYTF. The full variable domain, rest sourced from reference TRBV5-1 and TRBJ1-2, is KAGVTQTPRYLIKTRGQQVTLSCSPISGHRSVSWYQQTPGQGLQFLFEYFSETQRNKGNFPGRFSGRQFSNSRSEMNVSTLELGDSALYLCASSSQGNYGYTFGSGTRLTVV.

The chain has TRBV27 and TRBJ2-1, with TRBD1 as a possible D gene (5 bases). Trimming took off 2 bases at V and 3 bases at J, with 20 bases between the two ends. The CDR3 runs to 18 residues. CDR1 and CDR2 (germline): MNHEY, SMNVEV (reference sequence). CDR3 residues: CASSLGLGKGWVYNEQFF. In DNA, the CDR3 is TGTGCCAGCAGTTTAGGGCTAGGGAAGGGGTGGGTCTACAATGAGCAGTTCTTC.

The chain has TRBV7-8 and TRBJ1-2, with 9 positions matching TRBD1. Trimming took 3 bases from V and 7 from J; bases not matched to a gene: 12. CDR3 length equals 16 residues. Per the germline V gene, CDR1 is SGHVS and CDR2 is FQNEAQ. This chain's CDR3 is CASSFSTGGKGPGYTF. CDR3 coding DNA: TGTGCCAGCAGCTTTTCAACAGGGGGCAAGGGACCTGGCTACACCTTC.

The V call is TRBV6-5, the J call TRBJ1-1; D not certain. The germline CDR1 and CDR2 sequences are MNHEY and SVGAGI. CDR3 length: 14 amino acids. The V end lost 3 bases, the J end lost 3 bases, and 11 bases lay between the germline ends. The CDR3 region is CASSYSQVHTEAFF. In DNA form, the CDR3 reads TGTGCCAGCAGTTATTCCCAGGTCCACACTGAAGCTTTCTTT.

The rearrangement links TRBV28 to TRBJ1-2, with TRBD1 identical over 7 bases. Germline values: CDR1 MDHEN, CDR2 SYDVKM. J lost 10 bases, V lost 4 bases, and 9 bases had no gene match. This CDR3 comprises 13 residues. DNA of the CDR3: TGTGCCAGCAGTTCCGGACAGGTTCCCGCCTACACCTTC. Translated: CASSSGQVPAYTF.

The CDR3 is CATSRDRGGDEKLFF. The CDR3 nucleotides are TGTGCCACCAGCAGAGATCGGGGGGGGGATGAAAAACTGTTTTTT. The chain has TRBV15 and TRBJ1-4, with a possible D match to TRBD1 (5 bases). CDR1 and CDR2 (germline): LNHNV, YYDKDF (reference sequence). The CDR3 has 15 residues. V was clipped by 0 bases and J by 6 bases, with 11 bases between them.